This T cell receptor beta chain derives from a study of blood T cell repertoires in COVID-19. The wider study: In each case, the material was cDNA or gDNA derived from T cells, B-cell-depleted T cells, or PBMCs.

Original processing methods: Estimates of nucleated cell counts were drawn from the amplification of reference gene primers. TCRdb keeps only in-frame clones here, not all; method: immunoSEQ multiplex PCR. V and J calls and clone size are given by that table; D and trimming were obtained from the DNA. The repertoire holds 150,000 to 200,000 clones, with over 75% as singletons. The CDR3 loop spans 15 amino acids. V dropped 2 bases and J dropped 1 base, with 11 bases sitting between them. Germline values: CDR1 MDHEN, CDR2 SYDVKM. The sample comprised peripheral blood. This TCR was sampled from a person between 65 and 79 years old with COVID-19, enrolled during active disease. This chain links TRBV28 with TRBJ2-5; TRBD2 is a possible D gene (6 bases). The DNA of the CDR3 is TGTGCCAGCAGTTTACCGGGAGTCTTCCAAGAGACCCAGTACTTC. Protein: CASSLPGVFQETQYF.